What follows is one T cell receptor (beta chain) and its context. This record comes from a study of T cell responses to AZD1222 COVID-19 vaccine. The CDR3 runs to 15 residues. Per germline, CDR1 MNHEY and CDR2 SVGAGI. V shed 9 bases and J shed 4 bases, with 19 bases lying between them. Data came from immunoSEQ multiplex PCR; TCRdb stores just in-frame clones and leaves some out. Among 100,000 or so clones listed, 85% to 90% were seen once. The sample in question was peripheral blood, obtained on day 0 of AZD1222 vaccination. The sequence derives from an adult in good health. The V gene is TRBV6-5, the J gene TRBJ1-5; a weak D match, TRBD1 (6 bases). CDR3 protein: CASDTGFGYNQPQHF. The CDR3 coding sequence is TGTGCCAGTGACACAGGGTTTGGGTATAATCAGCCCCAGCATTTT.